This TCR beta chain was recorded in a study of T cell changes during pregnancy in multiple sclerosis. The assay was immunoSEQ multiplex PCR, and TCRdb's table has in-frame clones only and misses some. The sample holds roughly 75,000 clones, about 93% seen once. V gave up 1 base and J gave up 0 bases, with 10 bases separating them. Germline V gene lookup returns CDR1 MGHRA and CDR2 YSYEKL. The length of the CDR3 is 15 residues. The source was peripheral blood, collected after pregnancy. This sequence was found in a female donor in good health, enrolled as a control in a pregnancy study. V is TRBV4-1 and J is TRBJ2-7, with a tentative D call TRBD1 (5 bases). The CDR3 DNA reads as TGCGCCAGCAGCCAAGTGCCCAGGGACTCCTACGAGCAGTACTTC. Protein: CASSQVPRDSYEQYF.